This entry features one T cell receptor beta chain sequence. The data stem from a study of Tregs in tolerant kidney transplant recipients. Produced via immunoSEQ multiplex PCR; TCRdb's table is partial and in-frame only. The table lists 74,000 or so clones, roughly 90% of them singletons. CDR1 LGHNA and CDR2 YSLEER come from the germline V gene. V lost 1 base, J lost 4 bases, and 13 bases lay in between. This CDR3 is 15 amino acids long. The nonmyeloablative bone marrow transplants came from related graft donors, with transient mixed chimerism. Unstimulated regulatory T cells (CD4+CD25+CD127-), CD4+CD25- non-regulatory cells, CD4 and CD8 cells were FACS-sorted from thawed PBMCs.

The specimen comprised CD4+ T cells from blood (PBMCs), sampled 24 months after the transplant. The clonotype was recovered from a human patient who received a combined kidney and bone marrow transplant. Some T cells may be the graft donor's. The chain is built from TRBV4-3 and TRBJ2-5; TRBD1 is a possible D gene (6 bases). CDR3 in amino acids: CASSQVGTGRETQYF. CDR3 nucleotide sequence: TGCGCCAGCAGCCAAGTAGGTACAGGGAGAGAGACCCAGTACTTC.